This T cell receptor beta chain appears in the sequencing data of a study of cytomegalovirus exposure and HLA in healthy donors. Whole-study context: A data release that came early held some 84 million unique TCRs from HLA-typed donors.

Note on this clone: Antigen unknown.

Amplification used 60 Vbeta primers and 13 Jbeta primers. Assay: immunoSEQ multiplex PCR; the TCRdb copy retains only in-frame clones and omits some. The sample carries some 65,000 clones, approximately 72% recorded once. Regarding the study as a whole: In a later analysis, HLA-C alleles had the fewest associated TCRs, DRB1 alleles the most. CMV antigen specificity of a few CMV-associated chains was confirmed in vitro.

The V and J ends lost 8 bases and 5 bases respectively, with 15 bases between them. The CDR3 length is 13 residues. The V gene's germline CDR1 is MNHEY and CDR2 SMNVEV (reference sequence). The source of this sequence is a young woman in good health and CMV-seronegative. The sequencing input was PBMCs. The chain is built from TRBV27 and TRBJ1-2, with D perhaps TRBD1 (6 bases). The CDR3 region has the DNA TGTGCCAGCGGCCGTGGGGGCCGGTATGGCTACACCTTC. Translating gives CASGRGGRYGYTF.